Presented here are 20 T cell receptor beta chains from one specimen sequenced in a study of cytomegalovirus exposure and HLA in healthy donors. Clones were sequenced by immunoSEQ multiplex PCR, and TCRdb holds only the in-frame ones, with some missing. The sample records 200,000 to 250,000 clones, roughly 84% being singletons. The sample consisted of PBMCs. The receptors were gathered from a woman aged 18-29 years in good health and CMV-seropositive.

The V call is TRBV19, the J call TRBJ1-1; no definite D call. V dropped 5 bases and J dropped 3 bases, with 13 bases sitting between them. The V gene's germline CDR1 is LNHDA and CDR2 SQIVND (reference sequence). This CDR3 is built from 14 residues. The CDR3 loop reads CASSLWAGDTEAFF. In DNA, the CDR3 is TGTGCCAGTAGTCTCTGGGCCGGGGACACTGAAGCTTTCTTT.

The chain couples TRBV6-5 to TRBJ1-2; D is ambiguous. V was shortened by 6 bases and J by 6 bases, with 14 bases between the two germline ends. Germline assignment: CDR1 MNHEY and CDR2 SVGAGI. CDR3 length equals 13 residues. As DNA, the CDR3 is TGTGCCAGCAGGCGTTCCGTTCGGGATGGCTACACCTTC. The encoded protein is CASRRSVRDGYTF.

The rearrangement uses TRBV30 and TRBJ2-1, with D uncertain. The V end lost 1 base, the J end lost 7 bases, and 11 bases lay between the germline ends. The CDR3 is 13 residues long. Germline CDR1 GTSNPN, CDR2 SVGIG (reference sequence). CDR3 region: CAWSEENGNEQFF. CDR3 nucleotides: TGTGCCTGGAGTGAGGAGAATGGTAATGAGCAGTTCTTC.

The V gene is TRBV28, the J gene TRBJ1-1; unclear D gene. Germline V lookup: CDR1 MDHEN, CDR2 SYDVKM. The CDR3 covers 15 residues. V lost 3 bases and J 4 bases, leaving 15 bases between the germline ends. CDR3 amino acids: CASSLRAGGGTEAFF. The CDR3 DNA is TGTGCCAGCAGTTTGCGTGCGGGTGGTGGCACTGAAGCTTTCTTT.

The rearrangement joins TRBV30 to TRBJ2-2, with TRBD2 identical over 9 bases. The CDR3 loop spans 14 amino acids. The junction had 3 bases not matched to a gene; V was cut back by 2 bases and J by 5 bases. Germline values: CDR1 GTSNPN, CDR2 SVGIG (reference sequence). The CDR3 DNA reads as TGTGCCTGGAGTCCCGGACTAGCGACCGGGGAGCTGTTTTTT. Translating gives CAWSPGLATGELFF.

This clone has only one observation. The gene calls are TRBV25-1 and TRBJ2-5; D uncertain. The CDR3 spans 15 residues. The germline V gene encodes CDR1 MGHDK and CDR2 SYGVNS. V lost 4 bases to trimming and J lost 1 base, with 13 bases between them. The CDR3 sequence: CASSATEAPQETQYF. The DNA of the CDR3 is TGTGCCAGCAGTGCCACCGAGGCCCCCCAAGAGACCCAGTACTTC.

The V gene is TRBV4-1, the J gene TRBJ1-4, with D possibly TRBD1 on 5 matching bases. The CDR3 consists of 13 residues. Looked up from germline, CDR1 is MGHRA and CDR2 is YSYEKL. Trimming cost V 0 bases and J 13 bases, with 12 bases left between them. The CDR3 region is CASSQDIGGILFF. Written as DNA, the CDR3 is TGCGCCAGCAGCCAAGATATCGGGGGAATACTGTTTTTT.

A note on this clone: Other DNA sequences in this sample translate to the same CDR3. The chain links TRBV9 to TRBJ2-3; 11 bases are a match to TRBD2. The junction had 2 bases not matched to a gene; V was cut back by 0 bases and J by 5 bases. The CDR3 sequence is 15 residues long. Germline V gives CDR1 SGDLS, CDR2 YYNGEE. The chain's CDR3 is CASSVVAGGRDTQYF. DNA for the CDR3: TGTGCCAGCAGCGTAGTAGCGGGAGGGCGAGATACGCAGTATTTT. The full variable domain, with the rest looked up from reference TRBV9 and TRBJ2-3, is DSGVTQTPKHLITATGQRVTLRCSPRSGDLSVYWYQQSLDQGLQFLIQYYNGEERAKGNILERFSAQQFPDLHSELNLSSLELGDSALYFCASSVVAGGRDTQYFGPGTRLTVL.

A single count supports this clone. The gene calls are TRBV29-1 and TRBJ2-7; D is unresolved. V lost 7 bases and J 7 bases, leaving 14 bases between the germline ends. This CDR3 is built from 11 residues. Germline V gene data show CDR1 as SQVTM and CDR2 as ANQGSEA. CDR3 bases: TGCAGCGCGCCAGATTCTGGTGAGCAGTACTTC. It specifies CSAPDSGEQYF.

The chain links TRBV28 to TRBJ2-7; 12 bases are shared with TRBD2. V lost 3 bases to trimming and J lost 5 bases; unmatched junction nucleotides: 8. CDR3 length equals 16 residues. The germline V gene has CDR1 MDHEN and CDR2 SYDVKM. CDR3 coding DNA: TGTGCCAGCAGTTTCCCTGGACTAGCGGGAAGCAACGAGCAGTACTTC. Protein sequence: CASSFPGLAGSNEQYF.

CDR3 nucleotides: TGTGCCTCCTCTACTGGCGGGAGGATCACAGATACGCAGTATTTT. This sequence encodes CASSTGGRITDTQYF. This chain joins TRBV7-2 and TRBJ2-3; TRBD2 aligns across 8 bases. There are 15 residues in the CDR3. Trimming at V came to 11 bases and at J to 2 bases, leaving 12 bases not matched to a gene. The germline gives CDR1 SGHTA, CDR2 FQGNSA.

This chain connects TRBV7-3 to TRBJ2-1, with 7 bases aligning to TRBD1. V shed 6 bases, J shed 7 bases, and the junction held 6 bases outside the gene matches. This CDR3 spans 13 amino acids. Germline CDR1 is SGHTA and CDR2 is FQGTGA. The CDR3 DNA follows: TGTGCCAGCAGGTTGGGGACAGCAAATGAGCAGTTCTTC. This encodes CASRLGTANEQFF.

The V and J genes are TRBV5-1 and TRBJ2-1; no definite D call. CDR1 and CDR2 (germline): SGHRS, YFSETQ. Deletions cut 7 bases from V and 5 bases from J, with 13 bases between. This CDR3 is built from 13 residues. The CDR3 DNA reads TGCGCCAGCGCAGGATACCTCAACAATGAGCAGTTCTTC. Protein product: CASAGYLNNEQFF. Full variable domain (rest looked up from reference TRBV5-1 and TRBJ2-1): KAGVTQTPRYLIKTRGQQVTLSCSPISGHRSVSWYQQTPGQGLQFLFEYFSETQRNKGNFPGRFSGRQFSNSRSEMNVSTLELGDSALYLCASAGYLNNEQFFGPGTRLTVL.

This chain connects TRBV6-1 to TRBJ2-3; TRBD1 aligns across 10 bases. There are 19 residues in the CDR3. The germline V gene encodes CDR1 MNHNS and CDR2 SASEGT. V gave up 3 bases and J gave up 0 bases; unmatched junction bases: 12. CDR3 sequence: CASSDFSFSGQGSTDTQYF. Here the CDR3 DNA reads TGTGCCAGCAGTGATTTTAGTTTCTCGGGACAGGGGAGCACAGATACGCAGTATTTT.

V gene TRBV6-5 combines with J gene TRBJ1-2, with D tentatively TRBD1 (6 bases). The CDR3 extends over 12 amino acids. The germline V and J ends were trimmed by 6 bases and 4 bases, with 9 bases remaining between them. The V gene's germline CDR1 is MNHEY and CDR2 SVGAGI. CDR3 sequence (DNA): TGTGCCAGCAGAGGGGACATCTATGGCTACACCTTC. Its protein product is CASRGDIYGYTF.

This sequence joins TRBV10-3 and TRBJ2-1; 9 nucleotides align to TRBD2. Germline V CDR1 and CDR2: ENHRY, SYGVKD. The CDR3 length is 14 residues. With V trimmed by 0 bases and J by 10 bases, 4 bases remained unmatched. In DNA form, the CDR3 reads TGTGCCATCAGTGAGTCGACTAGCGGCCGCGAGCAGTTCTTC. It specifies CAISESTSGREQFF.

The J gene is TRBJ2-1, the V gene TRBV18, with 8 bases aligning to TRBD2. Per the germline V gene, CDR1 is KGHSH and CDR2 is LQKENI. The CDR3 is made up of 15 amino acids. J gave up 4 bases and V 3 bases, and 5 bases lay outside the gene matches. The CDR3 DNA follows: TGTGCCAGCTCACCGGAAGCGGGAGCTTACAATGAGCAGTTCTTC. Translated, it gives CASSPEAGAYNEQFF.

The V gene is TRBV11-2, the J gene TRBJ2-7; D gene ambiguous. The CDR3 totals 13 residues. Germline-derived CDR1 and CDR2 are SGHAT and FQNNGV. Trimming removed 1 base from V and 4 bases from J, with 8 bases in between. For the CDR3, the DNA is TGTGCCAGCAGCTTAGGTCAGAATTACGAGCAGTACTTC. It is translated as CASSLGQNYEQYF. Looking up the rest from reference TRBV11-2 and TRBJ2-7 gives the full variable domain: EAGVAQSPRYKIIEKRQSVAFWCNPISGHATLYWYQQILGQGPKLLIQFQNNGVVDDSQLPKDRFSAERLKGVDSTLKIQPAKLEDSAVYLCASSLGQNYEQYFGPGTRLTVT.

This chain links TRBV6-6 with TRBJ1-2; D call uncertain. The CDR3 runs 15 residues. Germline CDR1 and CDR2: MNHNY and SVGAGI (reference sequence). Trimming removed 0 bases at V and 2 bases at J, with 10 bases between. CDR3 nucleotide sequence: TGTGCCAGCAGTTACTCGGGAGGGTCCAACTATGGCTACACCTTC. Translating it yields CASSYSGGSNYGYTF.

The rearrangement joins TRBV7-9 to TRBJ1-4, with 8 positions matching TRBD1. The CDR3 covers 14 residues. V shed 3 bases, J shed 7 bases, and the junction held 4 bases outside the gene matches. The V gene's germline CDR1 is SEHNR and CDR2 FQNEAQ (reference sequence). CDR3 region: CASSFRDRSEKLFF. The CDR3 bases are TGTGCCAGCAGCTTCCGGGACAGGAGTGAAAAACTGTTTTTT.